Listed below are T cell receptor beta chains from one sample, sequenced in a study of T cell responses to AZD1222 COVID-19 vaccine. Libraries were prepared by immunoSEQ multiplex PCR; TCRdb keeps only in-frame clonotypes and omits some of them. The data show about 110,000 clones, around 90% seen once. The sample consisted of peripheral blood, taken 28 days after the second AZD1222 dose. Every receptor here comes from an adult who received the AZD1222 COVID-19 vaccine. CDR3s include the opening cysteine and the closing phenylalanine or tryptophan. D genes are given only for firm matches. Part of the rows lack a size; the others show once, few, many or a class for expanded clones.

-	TRBV5-8	TRBD1	TRBJ1-2	TGTGCCAGCAGCCCGGGACAGGGGAGTGGTGGCTACACCTTC	CASSPGQGSGGYTF
few	TRBV5-4	-	TRBJ1-1	TGTGCCAGCAGCTTGGGTGGAGGCGCTGAAGCTTTCTTT	CASSLGGGAEAFF
-	TRBV18	-	TRBJ2-3	TGTGCCAGCTCACCACCGGCGGGTGCAGATACGCAGTATTTT	CASSPPAGADTQYF
-	TRBV19	-	TRBJ1-2	TGTGCCAGTAGTATAGGGGGGGGCGGACTCCTTACTAACTATGGCTACACCTTC	CASSIGGGGLLTNYGYTF
-	TRBV5-1	TRBD1	TRBJ1-2	TGCGCCAGCAGCCAGAGGACAGGGTTCCCCTATGGCTACACCTTC	CASSQRTGFPYGYTF
-	TRBV28	TRBD1	TRBJ2-7	TGTGCCAGCAGACTTAGGGGGCTAAAAGGCGAGCAGTACTTC	CASRLRGLKGEQYF
-	TRBV11-3	-	TRBJ2-1	TGTGCCAGCAGCTTAAGGAGCAATGAGCAGTTCTTC	CASSLRSNEQFF
once	TRBV28	TRBD1	TRBJ2-7	TGTGCCAGCAGTTTGGACAGGACCTCCTACGAGCAGTACTTC	CASSLDRTSYEQYF
few	TRBV30	-	TRBJ2-5	TGTGCCTGGAGGTGGAGTCAGACGCCCCTGGAGACCCAGTACTTC	CAWRWSQTPLETQYF
-	TRBV18	-	TRBJ2-7	TGTGCCAGCTCACGGGGGGACAGCTCCTACGAGCAGTACTTC	CASSRGDSSYEQYF
-	TRBV9	-	TRBJ1-4	TGTGCCAGCAGCTTTTCAGGGACTAATGAAAAACTGTTTTTT	CASSFSGTNEKLFF
-	TRBV13	-	TRBJ1-3	TGTGCCAGCAGCTTAGGTCCCAGGGTCAGCTCTGGAAACACCATATATTTT	CASSLGPRVSSGNTIYF
-	TRBV2	-	TRBJ2-5	TGTGCCAGCAGATGGGGACTTCAAGAGACCCAGTACTTC	CASRWGLQETQYF
-	TRBV29-1	TRBD1	TRBJ1-1	TGCAGCGCTCGGACAGGGTTAAACACTGAAGCTTTCTTT	CSARTGLNTEAFF
-	TRBV6-5	-	TRBJ1-1	TGTGCCAGCAGTTTCTCTTTGGGGGGTGAAGCTTTCTTT	CASSFSLGGEAFF
-	TRBV7-8	-	TRBJ2-7	TGTGCCAGCAGCTTGGCCGGGACCTACGAGCAGTACTTC	CASSLAGTYEQYF
once	TRBV7-9	-	TRBJ2-2	TGTGCCAGCAGCTCCGCGGGGACCGGGGAGCTGTTTTTT	CASSSAGTGELFF
-	TRBV21-1	-	TRBJ1-5	TGTGCCAGCAGCAAAGCGGGACCCAATCAGCCCCAGCATTTT	CASSKAGPNQPQHF
few	TRBV6-5	TRBD1	TRBJ1-2	TGTGCCAGCATCTGGGGACAGGGGGGAGGCTACACCTTC	CASIWGQGGGYTF
-	TRBV27	TRBD1	TRBJ2-7	TGTGCCAGCAGTTTTCAGGGACAGGGATACGAGCAGTACTTC	CASSFQGQGYEQYF
-	TRBV11-1	TRBD2	TRBJ2-1	TGTGCCAGCAGCCTGGGACTAGCGCGGGCTAGGGATGAGCAGTTCTTC	CASSLGLARARDEQFF
-	TRBV19	-	TRBJ1-3	TGTGCCAGTAGTACCCCATTACGTTCCTCTGGAAACACCATATATTTT	CASSTPLRSSGNTIYF
-	TRBV4-1	-	TRBJ2-1	TGCGCCAGCAGCCAAGCCCTCAGTGCCTACGGGACCCTGATCCTGTACAATGAGCAGTTCTTC	CASSQALSAYGTLILYNEQFF
-	TRBV10-3	-	TRBJ2-7	TGTGCCATCAGTGAGCCGAACCGGGAGCCGCTGTACTTC	CAISEPNREPLYF
-	TRBV19	TRBD1	TRBJ1-2	TGTGCCAGTAGTATCGGGACAGGGGTAGGGTATGGCTACACCTTC	CASSIGTGVGYGYTF
-	TRBV6-5	-	TRBJ1-1	TGTGCCAGCAGTCGGGACATCTGGAGGGCTGAAGCTTTCTTT	CASSRDIWRAEAFF
-	TRBV6-5	-	TRBJ1-1	TGTGCCAGCATAGCTCGACTGCCGAAGGCTCCTGAAGCTTTCTTT	CASIARLPKAPEAFF
-	TRBV3-1/TRBV3-2	TRBD1	TRBJ1-2	TGTGCCAGCAGCCCCTCCGCAGGGGGCCCTGGCTACACCTTC	CASSPSAGGPGYTF